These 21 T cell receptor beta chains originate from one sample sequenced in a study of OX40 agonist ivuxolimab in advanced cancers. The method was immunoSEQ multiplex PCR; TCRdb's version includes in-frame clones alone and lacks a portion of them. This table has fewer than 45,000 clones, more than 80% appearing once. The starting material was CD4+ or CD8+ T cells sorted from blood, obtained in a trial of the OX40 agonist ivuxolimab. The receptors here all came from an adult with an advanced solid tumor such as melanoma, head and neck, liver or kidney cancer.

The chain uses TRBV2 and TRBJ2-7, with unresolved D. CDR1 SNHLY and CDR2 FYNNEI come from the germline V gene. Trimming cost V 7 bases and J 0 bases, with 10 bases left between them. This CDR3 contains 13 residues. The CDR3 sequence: CASTDRSSYEQYF. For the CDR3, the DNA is TGTGCCAGCACAGACCGAAGCTCCTACGAGCAGTACTTC.

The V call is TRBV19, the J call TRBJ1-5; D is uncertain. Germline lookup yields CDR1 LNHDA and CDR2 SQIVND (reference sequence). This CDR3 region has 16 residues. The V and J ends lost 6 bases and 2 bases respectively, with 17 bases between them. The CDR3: CASRSRDPGGNQPQHF. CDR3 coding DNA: TGTGCCAGTAGATCCCGGGATCCTGGGGGCAATCAGCCCCAGCATTTT. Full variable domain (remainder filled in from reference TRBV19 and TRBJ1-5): DGGITQSPKYLFRKEGQNVTLSCEQNLNHDAMYWYRQDPGQGLRLIYYSQIVNDFQKGDIAEGYSVSREKKESFPLTVTSAQKNPTAFYLCASRSRDPGGNQPQHFGDGTRLSIL.

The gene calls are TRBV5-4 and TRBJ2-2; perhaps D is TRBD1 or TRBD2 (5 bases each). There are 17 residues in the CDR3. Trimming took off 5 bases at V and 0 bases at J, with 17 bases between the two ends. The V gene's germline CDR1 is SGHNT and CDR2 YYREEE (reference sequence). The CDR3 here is CASSIDVGESNTGELFF. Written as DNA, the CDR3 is TGTGCCAGCAGTATTGATGTGGGGGAGTCGAACACCGGGGAGCTGTTTTTT.

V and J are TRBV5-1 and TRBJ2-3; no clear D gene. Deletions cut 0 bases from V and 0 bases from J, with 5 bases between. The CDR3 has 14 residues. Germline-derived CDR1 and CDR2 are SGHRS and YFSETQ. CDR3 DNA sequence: TGCGCCAGCAGCTTGGAAGTTAGCACAGATACGCAGTATTTT. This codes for CASSLEVSTDTQYF. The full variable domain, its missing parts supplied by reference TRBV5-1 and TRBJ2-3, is KAGVTQTPRYLIKTRGQQVTLSCSPISGHRSVSWYQQTPGQGLQFLFEYFSETQRNKGNFPGRFSGRQFSNSRSEMNVSTLELGDSALYLCASSLEVSTDTQYFGPGTRLTVL.

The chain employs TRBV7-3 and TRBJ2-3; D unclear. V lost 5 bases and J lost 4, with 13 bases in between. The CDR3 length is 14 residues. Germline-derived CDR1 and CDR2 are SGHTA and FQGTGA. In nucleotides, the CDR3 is TGTGCCAGCAGCACCCTAGGAAGGGCAGATACGCAGTATTTT. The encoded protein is CASSTLGRADTQYF. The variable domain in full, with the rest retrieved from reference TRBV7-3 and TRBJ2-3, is GAGVSQTPSNKVTEKGKYVELRCDPISGHTALYWYRQSLGQGPEFLIYFQGTGAADDSGLPNDRFFAVRPEGSVSTLKIQRTERGDSAVYLCASSTLGRADTQYFGPGTRLTVL.

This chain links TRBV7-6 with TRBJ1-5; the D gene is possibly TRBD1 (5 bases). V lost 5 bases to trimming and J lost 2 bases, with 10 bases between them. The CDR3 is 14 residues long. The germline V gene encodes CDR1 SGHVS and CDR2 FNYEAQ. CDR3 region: CASSESGRNQPQHF. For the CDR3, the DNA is TGTGCCAGCAGCGAGTCAGGGCGCAATCAGCCCCAGCATTTT. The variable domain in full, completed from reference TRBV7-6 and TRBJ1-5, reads GAGVSQSPRYKVTKRGQDVALRCDPISGHVSLYWYRQALGQGPEFLTYFNYEAQQDKSGLPNDRFSAERPEGSISTLTIQRTEQRDSAMYRCASSESGRNQPQHFGDGTRLSIL.

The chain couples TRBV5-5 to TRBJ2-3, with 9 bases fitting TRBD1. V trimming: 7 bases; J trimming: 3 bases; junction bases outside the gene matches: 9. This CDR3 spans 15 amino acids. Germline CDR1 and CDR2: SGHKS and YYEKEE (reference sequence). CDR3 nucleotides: TGTGCCAGCCGCCTACAGGGGGCTGGTACAGATACGCAGTATTTT. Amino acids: CASRLQGAGTDTQYF.

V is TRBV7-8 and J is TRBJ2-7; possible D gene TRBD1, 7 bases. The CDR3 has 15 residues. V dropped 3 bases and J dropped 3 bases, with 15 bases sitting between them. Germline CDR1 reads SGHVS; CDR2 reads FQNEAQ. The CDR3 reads CASSFAQGGFYEQYF. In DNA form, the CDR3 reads TGTGCCAGCAGCTTCGCTCAGGGGGGATTCTACGAGCAGTACTTC.

The CDR3 nucleotides are TGTGCCTGGAGGGCCGGGACAGGGAAGAATCAGCCCCAGCATTTT. This sequence encodes CAWRAGTGKNQPQHF. J is TRBJ1-5 and V is TRBV30; 9 bases align to TRBD1. Per germline, CDR1 GTSNPN and CDR2 SVGIG (reference sequence). This CDR3 comprises 15 residues. V was pared by 3 bases and J by 4 bases, with 7 bases of the junction left unmatched.

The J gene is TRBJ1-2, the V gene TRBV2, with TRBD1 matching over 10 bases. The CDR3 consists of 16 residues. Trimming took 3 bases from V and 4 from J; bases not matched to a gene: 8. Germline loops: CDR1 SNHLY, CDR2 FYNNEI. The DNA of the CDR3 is TGTGCCAGCAGTGATAATTGGGACAGGGGTACCTATGGCTACACCTTC. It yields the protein CASSDNWDRGTYGYTF.

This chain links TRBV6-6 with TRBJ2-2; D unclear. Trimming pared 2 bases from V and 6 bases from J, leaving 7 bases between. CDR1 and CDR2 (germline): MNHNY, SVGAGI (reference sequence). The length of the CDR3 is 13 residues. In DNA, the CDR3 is TGTGCCAGCAGTTACAAAGTATCCGGGGAGCTGTTTTTT. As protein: CASSYKVSGELFF.

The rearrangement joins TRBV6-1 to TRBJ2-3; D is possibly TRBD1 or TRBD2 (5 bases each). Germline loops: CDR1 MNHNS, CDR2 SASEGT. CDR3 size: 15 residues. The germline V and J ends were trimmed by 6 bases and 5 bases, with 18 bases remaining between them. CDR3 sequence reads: CASSKPGAGIDTQYF. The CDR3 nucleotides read TGTGCCAGCAGCAAGCCCGGGGCTGGCATAGATACGCAGTATTTT.

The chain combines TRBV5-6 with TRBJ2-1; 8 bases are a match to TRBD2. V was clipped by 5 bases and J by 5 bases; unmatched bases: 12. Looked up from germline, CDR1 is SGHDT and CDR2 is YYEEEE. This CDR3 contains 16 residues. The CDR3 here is CASSWIGAGGDNEQFF. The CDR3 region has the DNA TGTGCCAGCAGTTGGATTGGGGCGGGGGGAGACAATGAGCAGTTCTTC.

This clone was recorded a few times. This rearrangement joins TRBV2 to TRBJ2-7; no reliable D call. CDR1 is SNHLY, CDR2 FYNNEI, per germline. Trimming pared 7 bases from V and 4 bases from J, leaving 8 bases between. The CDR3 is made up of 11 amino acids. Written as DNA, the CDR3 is TGTGCCAGCACCCAAGGTTACGAGCAGTACTTC. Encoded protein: CASTQGYEQYF.

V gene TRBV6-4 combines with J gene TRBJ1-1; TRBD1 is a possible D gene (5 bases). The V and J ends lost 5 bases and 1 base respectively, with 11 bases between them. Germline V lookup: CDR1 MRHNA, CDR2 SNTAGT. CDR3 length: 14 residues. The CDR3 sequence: CASSRDGENTEAFF. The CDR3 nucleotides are TGTGCCAGCAGTCGGGACGGGGAGAACACTGAAGCTTTCTTT.

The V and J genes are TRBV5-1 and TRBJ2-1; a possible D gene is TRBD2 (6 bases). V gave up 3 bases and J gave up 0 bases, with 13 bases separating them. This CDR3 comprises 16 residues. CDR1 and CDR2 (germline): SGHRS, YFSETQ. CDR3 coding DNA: TGCGCCAGCAGCTCCCCCCGGGAGAGCTCCTACAATGAGCAGTTCTTC. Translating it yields CASSSPRESSYNEQFF.

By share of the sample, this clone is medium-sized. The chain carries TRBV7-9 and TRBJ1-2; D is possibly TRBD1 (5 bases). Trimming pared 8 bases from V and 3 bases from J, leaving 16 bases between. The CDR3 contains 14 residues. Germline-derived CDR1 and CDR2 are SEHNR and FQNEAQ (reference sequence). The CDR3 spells CASGGSSRDYGYTF. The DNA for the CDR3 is TGTGCCAGCGGTGGTTCGAGCAGGGACTATGGCTACACCTTC.

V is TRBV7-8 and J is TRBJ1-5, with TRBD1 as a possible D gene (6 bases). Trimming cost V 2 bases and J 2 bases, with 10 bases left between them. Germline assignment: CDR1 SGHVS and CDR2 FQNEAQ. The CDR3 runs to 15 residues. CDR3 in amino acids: CASSLQGWGNQPQHF. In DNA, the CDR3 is TGTGCCAGCAGCTTACAGGGGTGGGGCAATCAGCCCCAGCATTTT.

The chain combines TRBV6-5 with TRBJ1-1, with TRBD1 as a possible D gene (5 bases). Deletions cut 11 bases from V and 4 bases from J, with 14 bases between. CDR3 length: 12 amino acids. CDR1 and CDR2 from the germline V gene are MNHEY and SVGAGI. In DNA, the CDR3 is TGTGCCTTACAACGTGGGACCACTGAAGCTTTCTTT. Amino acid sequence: CALQRGTTEAFF.

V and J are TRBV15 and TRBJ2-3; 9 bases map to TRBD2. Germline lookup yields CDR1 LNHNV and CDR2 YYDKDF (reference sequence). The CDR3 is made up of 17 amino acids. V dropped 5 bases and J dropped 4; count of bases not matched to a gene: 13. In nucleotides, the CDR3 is TGTGCCACCAGCGCCCCCCAGTATGGCGGGGGGGCAGATACGCAGTATTTT. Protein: CATSAPQYGGGADTQYF.

DNA of the CDR3: TGTGCCAGCGGGTGGTGGGGTAGGGAGCAGTACTTC. Its translation: CASGWWGREQYF. The chain links TRBV2 to TRBJ2-7; D ambiguous. Germline CDR1 is SNHLY and CDR2 is FYNNEI. With 8 bases removed from V and 7 bases from J, the gap between germline ends came to 15 bases. The CDR3 length is 12 residues.